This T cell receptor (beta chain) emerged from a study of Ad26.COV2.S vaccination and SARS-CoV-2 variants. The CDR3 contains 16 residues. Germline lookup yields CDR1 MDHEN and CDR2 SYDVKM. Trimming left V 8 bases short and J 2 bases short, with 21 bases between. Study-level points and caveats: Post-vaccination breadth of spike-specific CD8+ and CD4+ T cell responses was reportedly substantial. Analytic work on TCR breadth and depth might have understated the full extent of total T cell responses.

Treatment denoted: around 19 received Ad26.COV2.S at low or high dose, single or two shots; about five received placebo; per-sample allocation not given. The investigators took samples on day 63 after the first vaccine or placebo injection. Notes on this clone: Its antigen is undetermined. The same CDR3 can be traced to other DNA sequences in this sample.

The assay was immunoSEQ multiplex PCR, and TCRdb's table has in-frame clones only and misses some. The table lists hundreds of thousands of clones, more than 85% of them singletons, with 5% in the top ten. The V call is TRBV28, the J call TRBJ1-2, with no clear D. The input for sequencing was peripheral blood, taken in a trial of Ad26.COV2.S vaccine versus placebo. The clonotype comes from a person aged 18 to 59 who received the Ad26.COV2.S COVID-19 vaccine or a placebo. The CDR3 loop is CASYALGANLNYGYTF. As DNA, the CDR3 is TGTGCCAGCTATGCCCTCGGCGCCAACCTGAACTATGGCTACACCTTC.